Listed here are 14 T cell receptor beta chains from one sample, sequenced in a study of T cells expressing NK-cell markers. After re-calling the 5' RACE reads, TCRdb lists one entry per CDR3 protein, DNA absent. This repertoire includes about 460,000 distinct CDR3 sequences. The source material was blood T cells: a sorted CD56 or NKG2C T cell subset, CD4+ or CD8+ T cells, or bulk PBMC T cells (not recorded which). These receptors all come from a woman aged 45-65 years in good health.

The rearrangement joins TRBV27 to TRBJ2-3; there is no DNA to check the TCRdb D call of TRBD2. The length of the CDR3 is 16 residues. Germline lookup yields CDR1 MNHEY and CDR2 SMNVEV (reference sequence). CDR3 residues: CASSTTSGGHTDTQYF.

The rearrangement links TRBV20-1 to TRBJ1-4; the D gene TCRdb calls, TRBD1, cannot be checked with no DNA. This CDR3 is 14 amino acids long. Germline assignment: CDR1 DFQATT and CDR2 SNEGSKA (reference sequence). This CDR3 is CSASEQVSNEKLFF.

The chain combines TRBV12-3 or TRBV12-4 with TRBJ2-2; as DNA is missing, the TRBD1 call by TCRdb cannot be tested. CDR3 size: 16 residues. CDR3 loop: CASSLGGPPFTGELFF.

The rearrangement joins TRBV14 to TRBJ2-1; absent DNA, TCRdb's TRBD2 call cannot be checked. Germline CDR1 reads SGHDN; CDR2 reads FVKESK. This CDR3 is 16 amino acids long. The CDR3 protein is CASSQYRRASGDEQFF.

CDR3 sequence: CASSQGRQGTRDTQYF. The chain employs TRBV3-1 and TRBJ2-3; the TRBD1 assignment by TCRdb is unverifiable without DNA. Germline CDR1 and CDR2: LGHDT and YNNKEL (reference sequence). This CDR3 contains 16 residues.

The chain carries TRBV29-1 and TRBJ1-2. Germline V gene data show CDR1 as SQVTM and CDR2 as ANQGSEA. This CDR3 is built from 16 residues. This CDR3 is CSVEEWQPGLSYGYTF.

The rearrangement uses TRBV15 and TRBJ1-2; with no DNA, the TCRdb D assignment of TRBD1 cannot be verified. The CDR3 spans 15 residues. Germline loops: CDR1 LNHNV, CDR2 YYDKDF (reference sequence). This CDR3 is CATSSWDRPNYGYTF.

The chain couples TRBV5-1 to TRBJ2-7; absent DNA, TCRdb's TRBD1 call cannot be checked. Germline values: CDR1 SGHRS, CDR2 YFSETQ. This CDR3 is 15 amino acids long. CDR3 in amino acids: CASSSPGQGHVQQYF.

J is TRBJ2-1 and V is TRBV5-4; as DNA is missing, the TRBD1 call by TCRdb cannot be tested. CDR1 is SGHNT and CDR2 is YYREEE in the germline V gene (reference sequence). The CDR3 runs 12 residues. The CDR3 reads CASSLDRGYPFF.

The rearrangement uses TRBV18 and TRBJ1-5; lacking DNA, the TRBD1 call made by TCRdb goes unchecked. Germline values: CDR1 KGHSH, CDR2 LQKENI. This CDR3 region has 16 residues. The CDR3 sequence: CASSPPQVGSNQPQHF.

This chain links TRBV18 with TRBJ1-1. This CDR3 region has 15 residues. Germline CDR1 reads KGHSH; CDR2 reads LQKENI. CDR3 sequence reads: CASSLTDGESTEAFF.

The chain carries TRBV3-1 and TRBJ2-2; TCRdb lists TRBD2, though no DNA is available to test this call. Germline lookup yields CDR1 LGHDT and CDR2 YNNKEL (reference sequence). This CDR3 has 15 residues. CDR3 in amino acids: CASSPFGRAGGELFF.

The chain is built from TRBV5-5 and TRBJ2-3. Germline V lookup: CDR1 SGHKS, CDR2 YYEKEE (reference sequence). The CDR3 covers 14 residues. The CDR3 loop reads CASSFDYRTDTQYF.

The chain is built from TRBV5-1 and TRBJ1-6. This CDR3 region has 14 residues. Germline values: CDR1 SGHRS, CDR2 YFSETQ. The CDR3 spells CASSFAGPNSPLHF.